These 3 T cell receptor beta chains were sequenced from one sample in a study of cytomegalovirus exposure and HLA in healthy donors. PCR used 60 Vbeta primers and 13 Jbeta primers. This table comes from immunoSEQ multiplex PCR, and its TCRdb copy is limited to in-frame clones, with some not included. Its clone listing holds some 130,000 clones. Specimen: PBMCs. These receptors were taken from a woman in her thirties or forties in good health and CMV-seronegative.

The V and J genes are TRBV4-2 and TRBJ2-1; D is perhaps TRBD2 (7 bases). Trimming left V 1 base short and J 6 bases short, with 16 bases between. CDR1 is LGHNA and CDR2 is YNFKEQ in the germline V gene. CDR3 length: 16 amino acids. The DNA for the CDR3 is TGTGCCAGCAGCCAAGTGGGCGGGGGCCTTTTCAATGAGCAGTTCTTC. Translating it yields CASSQVGGGLFNEQFF.

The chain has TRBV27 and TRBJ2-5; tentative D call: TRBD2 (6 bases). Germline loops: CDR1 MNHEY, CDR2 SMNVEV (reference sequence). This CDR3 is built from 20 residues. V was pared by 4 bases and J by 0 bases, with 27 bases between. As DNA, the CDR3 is TGTGCCAGCAGTTCCCCACTAGCAGGCACCGACCTTAATTACCAAGAGACCCAGTACTTC. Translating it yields CASSSPLAGTDLNYQETQYF.

CDR3 DNA sequence: TGTGCCAGCAGTCCGGACAGGGGACGGGCTGAAGCTTTCTTT. Amino acid sequence: CASSPDRGRAEAFF. This chain links TRBV2 with TRBJ1-1; TRBD1 aligns across 9 bases. This CDR3 is 14 amino acids long. CDR1 SNHLY and CDR2 FYNNEI come from the germline V gene. V shed 5 bases, J shed 6 bases, and the junction held 7 bases outside the gene matches.